Below are 8 T cell receptor beta chains sequenced from a single sample in a study of T cells after yellow fever vaccination (dated by TCRdb to about 2019). The label giving this sample's treatment or condition can be read as: live attenuated yellow fever vaccine strain. The library was obtained by 5' RACE. Sequencing was performed on an Illumina NovaSeq 6000. TCRdb trimmed the raw reads at Q25, called clones with MiXCR and kept productive beta chains. A single entry per CDR3 protein holds the most common genes and DNA from its merged rows. The sample table records about 220,000 distinct CDR3 sequences; about 3% of these occur just once. Jointly, the top ten make up 2.5% to 3.5% of the sample. The sequences come from CD4+ T cells sorted from PBMCs, collected 10 days after the yellow fever booster vaccination. All receptors come from a man aged 18 to 29 who received the YFV17D yellow fever vaccine.

This clonotype appeared many times. V is TRBV11-2 and J is TRBJ1-4; 7 bases are shared with TRBD1. The CDR3 totals 15 residues. The ends lost 6 bases at V and 4 bases at J; junction bases unmatched: 8. From germline, CDR1 is SGHAT and CDR2 FQNNGV. The CDR3 region has the DNA TGTGCCAGCAGTGCCCAGGGGGGGAATAATGAAAAACTGTTTTTT. It encodes CASSAQGGNNEKLFF.

This clonotype was recorded many times. This chain joins TRBV4-2 and TRBJ1-4; D unresolved. Trimming pared 4 bases from V and 5 bases from J, leaving 17 bases between. This CDR3 spans 16 amino acids. The germline CDR1 and CDR2 sequences are LGHNA and YNFKEQ. The DNA of the CDR3 is TGTGCCAGCAGCCCCAAAGGGAACAGTCCAAATGAAAAACTGTTTTTT. Translating gives CASSPKGNSPNEKLFF.

This clonotype was recorded a few times. J is TRBJ1-4 and V is TRBV4-3, with D perhaps matching TRBD1 (5 bases). V was shortened by 4 bases and J by 10 bases, with 22 bases between the two germline ends. Germline V gene data show CDR1 as LGHNA and CDR2 as YSLEER. CDR3 length: 16 amino acids. The CDR3 sequence: CASSPLVGAGAGKLFF. DNA of the CDR3: TGCGCCAGCAGCCCCTTGGTAGGGGCCGGCGCTGGAAAACTGTTTTTT.

This chain links TRBV19 with TRBJ1-1, with D unclear. The V gene lost 6 bases and the J gene lost 1 base, with 15 bases spanning the gap. This CDR3 comprises 15 residues. Germline loops: CDR1 LNHDA, CDR2 SQIVND (reference sequence). The CDR3 is CASRQYSFGNTEAFF. The CDR3 nucleotides read TGTGCCAGTAGACAGTACTCTTTTGGGAACACTGAAGCTTTCTTT.

This sequence joins TRBV15 and TRBJ1-4; 7 positions match TRBD1. J was trimmed by 12 bases and V by 3 bases; bases with no gene match: 13. Germline V lookup: CDR1 LNHNV, CDR2 YYDKDF (reference sequence). The CDR3 loop spans 15 amino acids. This CDR3 reads CATSRDRQGTLELFF. The CDR3 DNA reads TGTGCCACCAGCAGGGATAGACAGGGAACTCTGGAACTGTTTTTT.

This clonotype was observed at least ten times. The chain carries TRBV12-3 or TRBV12-4 and TRBJ2-5, with a weak D call TRBD2 (6 bases). V lost 4 bases, J lost 5 bases, and 11 bases lay in between. The CDR3 contains 13 residues. CDR3 sequence: CASSSHSGETQYF. CDR3 bases: TGTGCCAGCAGTTCACATAGCGGCGAGACCCAGTACTTC.

The sample holds a few counts of this clonotype. The gene calls are TRBV6-5 and TRBJ1-1; 7 nucleotides match TRBD1. Trimming cost V 2 bases and J 1 base; bases outside gene matches: 1. Germline V lookup: CDR1 MNHEY, CDR2 SVGAGI. This CDR3 contains 14 residues. CDR3 DNA sequence: TGTGCCAGCAGTTACGACAGGGCGAACACTGAAGCTTTCTTT. It encodes CASSYDRANTEAFF.

This clonotype was observed many times. The CDR3 DNA reads as TGTGCCAGCAGCTCCGTGGAGGGGTCCGTCGATACGCAGTATTTT. This sequence encodes CASSSVEGSVDTQYF. The chain is built from TRBV7-2 and TRBJ2-3; perhaps TRBD2 as D (6 bases). The V gene's germline CDR1 is SGHTA and CDR2 FQGNSA. V shed 4 bases and J shed 6 bases, with 17 bases lying between them. The CDR3 contains 15 residues.